These 4 T cell receptor beta chains came from one sample sequenced in a study of blood T cells in healthy people across ages. Primed by a sample-barcoded 5' primer and a J-beta primer mix, a second PCR proceeded for about 6 to 11 cycles. TCRdb used MiXCR to reprocess the 5' RACE reads, holding one entry per CDR3 protein. The sample lists over 950,000 distinct CDR3 sequences, 35% to 40% occurring once. Sequenced material: blood. The receptors were sampled from a man between 18 and 29 years old in good health.

The chain recombines TRBV18 with TRBJ2-2, with D maybe TRBD2 (5 bases). CDR1 is KGHSH and CDR2 is LQKENI in the germline V gene. Trimming took off 1 base at V and 1 base at J, with 19 bases between the two ends. The CDR3 extends over 19 amino acids. The CDR3 DNA sequence: TGTGCCAGCTCACCACTCACGGGCAGGACTCGTCTGAACACCGGGGAGCTGTTTTTT. Amino acid sequence: CASSPLTGRTRLNTGELFF.

The genes are TRBV7-9 and TRBJ2-1; TRBD2 matches 7 bases. This CDR3 region has 15 residues. Germline CDR1 is SEHNR and CDR2 is FQNEAQ (reference sequence). V dropped 5 bases and J dropped 2; count of bases not matched to a gene: 6. CDR3 coding DNA: TGTGCCAGCAGCCTTCCGCTAGCGGCCTACAATGAGCAGTTCTTC. This translates into CASSLPLAAYNEQFF.

The rearrangement links TRBV7-9 to TRBJ2-5, with 8 positions matching TRBD1. The J call may be wrong; the DNA end is better matched by TRBJ2-7. The CDR3 consists of 15 residues. CDR1 SEHNR and CDR2 FQNEAQ come from the germline V gene (reference sequence). The CDR3 is CASSLAGNRGYEQYF. The CDR3 region has the DNA TGTGCCAGCAGCTTAGCTGGTAACAGGGGGTACGAGCAGTACTTC.

This clonotype was recorded a few times. The genes are TRBV12-3 or TRBV12-4 and TRBJ2-5; possible D gene TRBD1, 6 bases. The CDR3 sequence is 15 residues long. Trimming pared 7 bases from V and 3 bases from J, leaving 18 bases between. As DNA, the CDR3 is TGTGCCAGCACTCTCGGACAGACCGAAGAAGAGACCCAGTACTTC. Translated: CASTLGQTEEETQYF.